Following are 6 T cell receptor beta chains from one sample sequenced in a study of blood T cell repertoires in COVID-19. Sequencing was performed with immunoSEQ multiplex PCR; in TCRdb, only in-frame clones are kept and a portion is missing. The sample contains about 270,000 clones, around 84% of which appear only once. The sample taken for sequencing was peripheral blood. Receptors originate from a human donor with COVID-19, enrolled during active disease. The donor label of this sample is uncertain.

A single count supports this clone. V and J are TRBV5-4 and TRBJ2-2; D unclear. CDR3 length: 16 residues. The ends were cut back, 0 bases at V and 4 bases at J, with 13 bases in the middle. The germline V gene has CDR1 SGHNT and CDR2 YYREEE (reference sequence). As DNA, the CDR3 is TGTGCCAGCAGCTTGGCGGTTGAGAGATCCACCGGGGAGCTGTTTTTT. This gives the protein CASSLAVERSTGELFF.

This chain uses TRBV6-5 with TRBJ1-2; 8 bases align to TRBD1. The CDR3 is 13 residues long. Germline lookup yields CDR1 MNHEY and CDR2 SVGAGI. Losses at the gene ends were 6 bases for V and 8 bases for J; bases not matched to a gene: 8. The CDR3 is CASRSDRGVGYTF. The CDR3 coding sequence is TGTGCCAGCAGGTCAGACAGGGGAGTAGGCTACACCTTC.

V usage is TRBV3-1 (or the pseudogene TRBV3-2) and J usage is TRBJ1-1; D is undetermined. V lost 4 bases and J 9 bases, leaving 12 bases between the germline ends. This CDR3 is built from 12 residues. Per the germline V gene, CDR1 is LGHDT and CDR2 is YNNKEL (reference sequence). This CDR3 is CASSLVPQKAFF. The DNA of the CDR3 is TGTGCCAGCAGCCTTGTCCCACAGAAAGCTTTCTTT.

V gene TRBV28 combines with J gene TRBJ1-2, with D possibly TRBD1 on 5 matching bases. The CDR3 is 14 residues long. Trimming cost V 6 bases and J 1 base, with 12 bases left between them. The germline CDR1 and CDR2 sequences are MDHEN and SYDVKM. The CDR3 DNA reads TGTGCCAGCAGCGCTCCGGGACTTAACTATGGCTACACCTTC. Amino acids: CASSAPGLNYGYTF.

The rearrangement uses TRBV29-1 and TRBJ1-1; D remains unclear. V dropped 0 bases and J dropped 9 bases, with 8 bases sitting between them. The CDR3 spans 11 residues. Germline V gene lookup returns CDR1 SQVTM and CDR2 ANQGSEA. For the CDR3, the DNA is TGCAGCGTTGAAGACACAGAAAAAGCTTTCTTT. It is translated as CSVEDTEKAFF.

The gene calls are TRBV9 and TRBJ1-1; D might be TRBD1 (6 bases). This CDR3 is 16 amino acids long. Per germline, CDR1 SGDLS and CDR2 YYNGEE. The V end lost 3 bases, the J end lost 0 bases, and 15 bases lay between the germline ends. This CDR3 is CASSDPQGGVNTEAFF. For the CDR3, the DNA is TGTGCCAGCAGCGACCCACAGGGAGGGGTGAACACTGAAGCTTTCTTT.